A single sample is the source of the 29 T cell receptor beta chains below, sequenced in a study of blood T cell repertoires in COVID-19. Sequencing was performed with immunoSEQ multiplex PCR; in TCRdb, only in-frame clones are kept and a portion is missing. The profile shows about 140,000 clones, 85% to 90% of them singletons. The sequencing sample was made of peripheral blood. The receptors stem from a woman aged 55-69 years with acute or convalescent COVID-19.

The rearrangement joins TRBV19 to TRBJ1-2; D is unclear. Trimming pared 5 bases from V and 8 bases from J, leaving 15 bases between. From germline, CDR1 is LNHDA and CDR2 SQIVND (reference sequence). The CDR3 has 13 residues. The CDR3 region is CASSGRSGGGYTF. CDR3 sequence (DNA): TGTGCCAGTAGTGGTCGTTCAGGCGGGGGCTACACCTTC.

This clone was counted a single time. This chain joins TRBV7-8 and TRBJ1-3; no reliable D call. The CDR3 has 16 residues. With 1 base removed from V and 0 bases from J, the gap between germline ends came to 10 bases. CDR1 and CDR2 (germline): SGHVS, FQNEAQ. CDR3 amino acids: CASSLVIRHSGNTIYF. Here the CDR3 DNA reads TGTGCCAGCAGCTTAGTGATCAGGCACTCTGGAAACACCATATATTTT.

Notes on this clone: A junction end diverges from the germline sequence, so it may reflect a read error. The rearrangement uses TRBV7-7 and TRBJ2-2; TRBD2 is a possible D gene (6 bases). The CDR3 is 15 amino acids. CDR1 and CDR2 from the germline V gene are SSHAT and FNYEAQ (reference sequence). The CDR3 loop is CASSSGTSYTGELFF. The CDR3 DNA follows: TGTGCTAGCAGCTCCGGGACTTCTTACACCGGGGAGCTGTTTTTT. The variable domain in full, completed from reference TRBV7-7 and TRBJ2-2, reads GAGVSQSPRYKVTKRGQDVTLRCDPISSHATLYWYQQALGQGPEFLTYFNYEAQPDKSGLPSDRFSAERPEGSISTLTIQRTEQRDSAMYRCASSSGTSYTGELFFGEGSRLTVL.

The V gene is TRBV10-3, the J gene TRBJ2-5, with TRBD2 matching 13 bases. Unmatched junction bases numbered 6, after V lost 3 bases and J lost 2 bases. The CDR3 is 17 amino acids. Germline V gene sequence: CDR1 ENHRY, CDR2 SYGVKD. Here the CDR3 reads CAISDPVLAGGQETQYF. In nucleotides, the CDR3 is TGTGCCATCAGTGACCCAGTACTAGCGGGGGGGCAAGAGACCCAGTACTTC.

V and J are TRBV7-2 and TRBJ1-1, with D uncertain. The germline V and J ends were trimmed by 5 bases and 3 bases, with 10 bases remaining between them. The CDR3 is 13 amino acids. Germline lookup yields CDR1 SGHTA and CDR2 FQGNSA. CDR3 coding DNA: TGTGCCAGCAGCCCGTTCCGGGACACTGAAGCTTTCTTT. It yields the protein CASSPFRDTEAFF.

The chain combines TRBV7-9 with TRBJ2-7, with 10 bases lining up with TRBD1. Losses at the gene ends were 3 bases for V and 5 bases for J; bases not matched to a gene: 7. Germline values: CDR1 SEHNR, CDR2 FQNEAQ (reference sequence). The CDR3 loop spans 15 amino acids. The DNA for the CDR3 is TGTGCCAGCAGCTTCCTATCCGGGACAGGGGACGAGCAGTACTTC. This codes for CASSFLSGTGDEQYF.

This chain joins TRBV30 and TRBJ1-1; D gene unclear. This CDR3 is built from 14 residues. V lost 2 bases to trimming and J lost 2 bases, with 12 bases between them. Germline V gene sequence: CDR1 GTSNPN, CDR2 SVGIG (reference sequence). The CDR3 nucleotides are TGTGCCTGGAGTACCACGCGGGGTAACACTGAAGCTTTCTTT. It is translated as CAWSTTRGNTEAFF.

The J gene is TRBJ2-2, the V gene TRBV7-8, with a weak D call TRBD1 (5 bases). The germline gives CDR1 SGHVS, CDR2 FQNEAQ. V was clipped by 1 base and J by 6 bases, with 21 bases between them. CDR3 size: 18 residues. The CDR3 loop reads CASSLGLFRTTSSGELFF. The CDR3 DNA follows: TGTGCCAGCAGCTTAGGACTGTTTAGGACAACAAGCTCCGGGGAGCTGTTTTTT.

The chain couples TRBV19 to TRBJ1-2; D unresolved. Germline V gene data show CDR1 as LNHDA and CDR2 as SQIVND (reference sequence). The CDR3 contains 13 residues. V lost 5 bases, J lost 1 base, and 8 bases lay in between. DNA for the CDR3: TGTGCCAGTAGTCTAGGCAGTAACTATGGCTACACCTTC. Translation: CASSLGSNYGYTF.

The V call is TRBV29-1, the J call TRBJ2-7; 9 bases line up with TRBD1. The trim removed 8 bases at V and 5 bases at J, leaving 7 bases unmatched. Germline V gene sequence: CDR1 SQVTM, CDR2 ANQGSEA. This CDR3 spans 12 amino acids. CDR3 amino acids: CSTRQGEHEQYF. CDR3 nucleotides: TGCAGCACGCGACAGGGGGAGCACGAGCAGTACTTC.

V gene TRBV11-2 combines with J gene TRBJ1-2; a weak D match, TRBD1 (5 bases). This CDR3 region has 15 residues. Germline assignment: CDR1 SGHAT and CDR2 FQNNGV. The V and J ends lost 5 bases and 5 bases respectively, with 18 bases between them. The CDR3 protein is CASSTYRTPSYGYTF. In DNA form, the CDR3 reads TGTGCCAGCAGCACCTACAGGACCCCTAGTTATGGCTACACCTTC.

The chain carries TRBV18 and TRBJ1-5; 8 nucleotides line up with TRBD1. This CDR3 comprises 14 residues. The V and J ends lost 6 bases and 11 bases, in that order; junction bases with no gene match: 12. Germline lookup yields CDR1 KGHSH and CDR2 LQKENI. CDR3 sequence reads: CASSLGQADGTQHF. In DNA, the CDR3 is TGTGCCAGCTCCCTGGGACAGGCTGATGGGACCCAGCATTTT.

The CDR3 spells CAWSVQINTEAFF. The CDR3 nucleotides are TGTGCCTGGAGTGTACAGATTAACACTGAAGCTTTCTTT. V is TRBV30 and J is TRBJ1-1; D unresolved. Trimming took 0 bases from V and 2 from J, leaving 7 bases between them. Germline loops: CDR1 GTSNPN, CDR2 SVGIG (reference sequence). This CDR3 comprises 13 residues. The full variable domain, completed using reference TRBV30 and TRBJ1-1, is SQTIHQWPATLVQPVGSPLSLECTVEGTSNPNLYWYRQAAGRGLQLLFYSVGIGQISSEVPQNLSASRPQDRQFILSSKKLLLSDSGFYLCAWSVQINTEAFFGQGTRLTVV.

This chain uses TRBV7-6 with TRBJ2-7; 10 bases fit TRBD2. Losses at the gene ends were 2 bases for V and 1 base for J; bases not matched to a gene: 2. The germline gives CDR1 SGHVS, CDR2 FNYEAQ. The CDR3 runs 15 residues. The CDR3, as DNA: TGTGCCAGCAGCTTATATAGCGGGGGGTCCTACGAGCAGTACTTC. It yields the protein CASSLYSGGSYEQYF.

The V and J genes are TRBV10-3 and TRBJ1-1, with D possibly TRBD1 on 5 matching bases. CDR1 ENHRY and CDR2 SYGVKD come from the germline V gene. This CDR3 is 14 amino acids long. Trimming took 2 bases from V and 6 from J, leaving 13 bases between them. Here the CDR3 reads CAISEGFRGAEAFF. CDR3 nucleotides: TGTGCCATCAGTGAGGGTTTTAGGGGTGCTGAAGCTTTCTTT.

CDR3 bases: TGTGCCAGCAGTTTGGGACAGGGAACCCGGCTTCGTGGCTACACCTTC. Its translation: CASSLGQGTRLRGYTF. The genes are TRBV27 and TRBJ1-2, with 9 bases aligning to TRBD1. The CDR3 contains 16 residues. From germline, CDR1 is MNHEY and CDR2 SMNVEV (reference sequence). V trimming: 3 bases; J trimming: 7 bases; junction bases outside the gene matches: 12.

CDR3 nucleotide sequence: TGCAGCGTTGGGGGACATTCCAGTGGCTACACCTTC. It is translated as CSVGGHSSGYTF. The chain links TRBV29-1 to TRBJ1-2; a weak D match, TRBD1 (6 bases). The V gene's germline CDR1 is SQVTM and CDR2 ANQGSEA. Trimming removed 4 bases from V and 7 bases from J, with 13 bases in between. CDR3 size: 12 residues.

The chain has TRBV6-5 and TRBJ1-2, with TRBD1 matching 7 bases. Losses at the gene ends were 7 bases for V and 5 bases for J; bases not matched to a gene: 13. Germline V lookup: CDR1 MNHEY, CDR2 SVGAGI. The CDR3 has 15 residues. CDR3 sequence (DNA): TGTGCCAGCAATAGAAATCGGGGACAGCTGTATGGCTACACCTTC. Protein sequence: CASNRNRGQLYGYTF.

This clone was observed a single time. The chain has TRBV11-2 and TRBJ2-1; 9 nucleotides line up with TRBD1. CDR3 length: 16 amino acids. J gave up 5 bases and V 1 base, and 6 bases lay outside the gene matches. CDR1 and CDR2 (germline): SGHAT, FQNNGV. For the CDR3, the DNA is TGTGCCAGCAGCTTAGTCACAGGGGGCCCTCACAATGAGCAGTTCTTC. This encodes CASSLVTGGPHNEQFF. The entire variable domain, with the rest obtained from reference TRBV11-2 and TRBJ2-1, is as follows: EAGVAQSPRYKIIEKRQSVAFWCNPISGHATLYWYQQILGQGPKLLIQFQNNGVVDDSQLPKDRFSAERLKGVDSTLKIQPAKLEDSAVYLCASSLVTGGPHNEQFFGPGTRLTVL.

As to this clone: Compared with germline, one end of the junction differs, possibly owing to a read error. The V gene is TRBV9, the J gene TRBJ2-2, with 11 nucleotides matching TRBD2. The CDR3 has 17 residues. In germline, CDR1 is SGDLS, CDR2 YYNGEE. This chain's CDR3 is CASSVGSSGGAPGELFF. CDR3 in DNA: TGTGCCAGCAGCGTAGGAAGTAGCGGGGGGGCCCCCGGGGAGTTGTTTTTT.

This clone has only a few counts. The chain recombines TRBV7-2 with TRBJ2-3; a possible D gene is TRBD1 (6 bases). This CDR3 is built from 14 residues. Looked up from germline, CDR1 is SGHTA and CDR2 is FQGNSA. V shed 5 bases and J shed 2 bases, with 11 bases lying between them. In nucleotides, the CDR3 is TGTGCCAGCAGCCGGGGACACAACACAGATACGCAGTATTTT. It yields the protein CASSRGHNTDTQYF.

The V call is TRBV19, the J call TRBJ2-3; 8 bases line up with TRBD2. Trimming removed 5 bases from V and 0 bases from J; junction bases left unmatched: 7. The CDR3 runs to 16 residues. Germline CDR1 is LNHDA and CDR2 is SQIVND (reference sequence). CDR3 sequence reads: CASSYGGGRSTDTQYF. DNA of the CDR3: TGTGCCAGTAGTTATGGCGGGGGGCGAAGCACAGATACGCAGTATTTT.

This clone is a singleton in its sample. V is TRBV19 and J is TRBJ1-1; TRBD1 aligns across 10 bases. The CDR3 totals 16 residues. Germline trimming cut 4 bases from V and 7 bases from J; bases unmatched to any gene: 12. Germline loops: CDR1 LNHDA, CDR2 SQIVND (reference sequence). The CDR3 sequence: CASSNPGQGERIEAFF. Written as DNA, the CDR3 is TGTGCCAGTAGTAACCCTGGACAGGGGGAAAGGATTGAAGCTTTCTTT.

CDR3 amino acids: CAISEQGTSGGVSNEQFF. DNA for the CDR3: TGTGCCATCAGTGAACAGGGGACTAGCGGGGGGGTGAGCAATGAGCAGTTCTTC. This chain connects TRBV10-3 to TRBJ2-1, with 16 bases lining up with TRBD2. The CDR3 totals 18 residues. In germline, CDR1 is ENHRY, CDR2 SYGVKD. V dropped 3 bases and J dropped 6; count of bases not matched to a gene: 8.

The gene calls are TRBV6-6 and TRBJ1-3; D ambiguous. Deletions cut 5 bases from V and 1 base from J, with 12 bases between. This CDR3 is 15 amino acids long. Germline V lookup: CDR1 MNHNY, CDR2 SVGAGI (reference sequence). The CDR3 DNA reads as TGTGCCAGCAGTACCCTTTACAGATCTGGAAACACCATATATTTT. As protein: CASSTLYRSGNTIYF.

DNA of the CDR3: TGTGCCAGCAGGACGGGACAGAACACCGGGGAGCTGTTTTTT. Translated: CASRTGQNTGELFF. This chain links TRBV28 with TRBJ2-2, with D tentatively TRBD1 (6 bases). V lost 6 bases and J lost 1, with 9 bases in between. This CDR3 region has 14 residues. Germline V lookup: CDR1 MDHEN, CDR2 SYDVKM. The full variable domain, in which reference TRBV28 and TRBJ2-2 provide the parts outside the CDR3, is DVKVTQSSRYLVKRTGEKVFLECVQDMDHENMFWYRQDPGLGLRLIYFSYDVKMKEKGDIPEGYSVSREKKERFSLILESASTNQTSMYLCASRTGQNTGELFFGEGSRLTVL.

The V and J genes are TRBV12-3 or TRBV12-4 and TRBJ1-4, with D perhaps matching TRBD1 (5 bases). The CDR3 is 13 residues long. V lost 6 bases and J 7 bases, leaving 12 bases between the germline ends. CDR3 bases: TGTGCCAGCAGGGGGCAGGGATTTGAAAAACTGTTTTTT. This gives the protein CASRGQGFEKLFF.

Only a few counts were recorded for this clone. The chain has TRBV28 and TRBJ1-2, with TRBD1 as a possible D gene (5 bases). Germline V lookup: CDR1 MDHEN, CDR2 SYDVKM. This CDR3 has 10 amino acids. Between the trimmed V and J ends, which lost 10 bases and 3 bases, there was a span of 6 bases. DNA for the CDR3: TGTGCCACAGGGTACTATGGCTACACCTTC. Protein sequence: CATGYYGYTF.

The V gene is TRBV6-5, the J gene TRBJ2-5; D unclear. Looked up from germline, CDR1 is MNHEY and CDR2 is SVGAGI. The V end was cut by 7 bases, the J end by 4 bases, with 16 bases between. This CDR3 has 14 amino acids. The CDR3 DNA is TGTGCCAGCACCCTGCGGTCCGCCGGAGAGACCCAGTACTTC. Translation: CASTLRSAGETQYF.